This TCR beta chain was identified during a study of blood T cell repertoires in COVID-19. Study-level information: The study drew acute and convalescent COVID-19 samples from the United States, Italy and Spain. T cells, B-cell-depleted T cells, or PBMCs supplied cDNA or gDNA.

Trimming stripped 2 bases from V and 1 base from J, with 12 bases between. The CDR3 consists of 16 residues. Germline values: CDR1 MDHEN, CDR2 SYDVKM. Authors' methods: Estimates of nucleated cell counts were drawn from the amplification of reference gene primers. The protocol was immunoSEQ multiplex PCR, while the TCRdb copy is restricted to in-frame clones and leaves out a portion. V and J calls and clone size come straight from that table; D and trimming were deduced from the DNA. The profile covers 110,000 or so clones, with 75% to 90% appearing a single time and over 4% taken by the ten largest.

The gene calls are TRBV28 and TRBJ1-5, with D perhaps TRBD1 (5 bases). This TCR came from a woman in her 50s with acute or convalescent COVID-19. Sample: peripheral blood. In DNA, the CDR3 is TGTGCCAGCAGTTTACTGGGGGAGGGAAGCAATCAGCCCCAGCATTTT. Its translation is CASSLLGEGSNQPQHF. Looking up the rest from reference TRBV28 and TRBJ1-5 gives the full variable domain: DVKVTQSSRYLVKRTGEKVFLECVQDMDHENMFWYRQDPGLGLRLIYFSYDVKMKEKGDIPEGYSVSREKKERFSLILESASTNQTSMYLCASSLLGEGSNQPQHFGDGTRLSIL.